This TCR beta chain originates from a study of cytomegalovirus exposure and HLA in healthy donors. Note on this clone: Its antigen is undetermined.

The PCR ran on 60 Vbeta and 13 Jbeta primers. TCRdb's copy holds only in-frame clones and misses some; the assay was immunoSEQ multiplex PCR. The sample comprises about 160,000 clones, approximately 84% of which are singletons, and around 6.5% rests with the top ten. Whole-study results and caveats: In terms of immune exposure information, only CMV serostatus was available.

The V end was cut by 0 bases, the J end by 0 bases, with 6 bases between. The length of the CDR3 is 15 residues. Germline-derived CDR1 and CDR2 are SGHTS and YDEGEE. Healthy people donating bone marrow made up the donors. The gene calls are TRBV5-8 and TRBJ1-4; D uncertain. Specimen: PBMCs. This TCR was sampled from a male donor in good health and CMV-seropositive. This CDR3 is CASSLGAATNEKLFF. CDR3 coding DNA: TGTGCCAGCAGCTTGGGAGCTGCAACTAATGAAAAACTGTTTTTT. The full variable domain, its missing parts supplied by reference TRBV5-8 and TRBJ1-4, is EAGVTQSPTHLIKTRGQQATLRCSPISGHTSVYWYQQALGLGLQFLLWYDEGEERNRGNFPPRFSGRQFPNYSSELNVNALELEDSALYLCASSLGAATNEKLFFGSGTQLSVL.